Listed below are T cell receptor beta chains from one sample, sequenced in a study of type 1 regulatory T cells. Using its own MiXCR run on the reads, TCRdb lists one record per CDR3 protein. The sample shows about 68,000 distinct CDR3 sequences, 55% to 80% of them seen only once. No antigen is known for these receptors. Sequencing was performed on cultured T cells, either the whole culture or a sorted T cell fraction (not recorded which). The receptors come from a human donor in good health. Both conserved end residues are part of each CDR3. Each record gives: V gene, D gene, J gene, clone size, CDR3 DNA, CDR3 protein. The D gene is left open where the match is weak. Clone size appears in some rows only: once, few, many, or a class for an expanded clone.

v_gene: TRBV7-6; d_gene: .; j_gene: TRBJ2-1; abundance: .; CDR3nt: TGTGCCAGCAGTCAGCGGCCCGAACAATACAATGAGCAGTTCTTC; CDR3aa: CASSQRPEQYNEQFF
v_gene: TRBV4-3; d_gene: .; j_gene: TRBJ2-7; abundance: .; CDR3nt: TGCGCCAGCAGCCAAGATGAAGGCAGTTCCCTACTGGAGCAGTACTTC; CDR3aa: CASSQDEGSSLLEQYF
v_gene: TRBV6-5; d_gene: .; j_gene: TRBJ1-1; abundance: .; CDR3nt: TGTGCCAGCAGTCAGGCACGGAACACTGAAGCTTTCTTT; CDR3aa: CASSQARNTEAFF
v_gene: TRBV19; d_gene: TRBD1; j_gene: TRBJ2-3; abundance: .; CDR3nt: TGTGCCAGCACAATGTCCGGACAGGGGCAGCATACGCAGTATTTT; CDR3aa: CASTMSGQGQHTQYF
v_gene: TRBV7-8; d_gene: .; j_gene: TRBJ2-7; abundance: .; CDR3nt: TGTGCCAGCAGGCCCTTGAGCGGTTGCTTC; CDR3aa: CASRPLSGCF
v_gene: TRBV3-1; d_gene: .; j_gene: TRBJ1-3; abundance: .; CDR3nt: TGTGCCAGCAGCCGCCGGGGGCCCCTGGGAAACACCATATATTTT; CDR3aa: CASSRRGPLGNTIYF
v_gene: TRBV2; d_gene: .; j_gene: TRBJ1-1; abundance: .; CDR3nt: TGTGCCAGCAGTGTAGAGGGGACTGAAGCTTTCTTT; CDR3aa: CASSVEGTEAFF
v_gene: TRBV2; d_gene: .; j_gene: TRBJ1-2; abundance: .; CDR3nt: TGTGCCAGCAGCCTCGGAAGCTATGGCTACACCTTC; CDR3aa: CASSLGSYGYTF
v_gene: TRBV20-1; d_gene: .; j_gene: TRBJ2-3; abundance: .; CDR3nt: TGCAGTGCTAGGAGGGAGACAGATACGCAGTATTTT; CDR3aa: CSARRETDTQYF
v_gene: TRBV5-1; d_gene: TRBD2; j_gene: TRBJ2-3; abundance: .; CDR3nt: TGCGCCAGCAGCTGGGGACTAGCGGGTACAGATACGCAGTATTTT; CDR3aa: CASSWGLAGTDTQYF
v_gene: TRBV2; d_gene: .; j_gene: TRBJ2-3; abundance: .; CDR3nt: TGTGCCAGCAGTGGTCCCCCAGAAGGGCCAGATACGCAGTATTTT; CDR3aa: CASSGPPEGPDTQYF
v_gene: TRBV5-1; d_gene: .; j_gene: TRBJ2-1; abundance: .; CDR3nt: TGCGCCAGCAGCAGAGAGGGGCTGGGCGCCAATGAGCAGTTCTTC; CDR3aa: CASSREGLGANEQFF
v_gene: TRBV5-1; d_gene: TRBD2; j_gene: TRBJ2-1; abundance: .; CDR3nt: TGCGCCAGCAGCATACGGACTAGCGGTAACAATGAGCAGTTCTTC; CDR3aa: CASSIRTSGNNEQFF
v_gene: TRBV4-1; d_gene: .; j_gene: TRBJ2-3; abundance: few; CDR3nt: TGCGCCAGCAGCCAAGCTAGCACAGATACGCAGTATTTT; CDR3aa: CASSQASTDTQYF
v_gene: TRBV11-2; d_gene: .; j_gene: TRBJ1-4; abundance: few; CDR3nt: TGTGCCAGCAGCTACGCAGGGCGTTGGGCTAATGAAAAACTGTTTTTT; CDR3aa: CASSYAGRWANEKLFF
v_gene: TRBV11-2; d_gene: TRBD2; j_gene: TRBJ2-7; abundance: .; CDR3nt: TGTGCCAGCAGCTTATCAGCGGGAGGGGACGAGCAGTACTTC; CDR3aa: CASSLSAGGDEQYF
v_gene: TRBV20-1; d_gene: TRBD2; j_gene: TRBJ2-2; abundance: .; CDR3nt: TGCAGTGCCCCTAAGCGGGAGGGAGCGAACACCGGGGAGCTGTTTTTT; CDR3aa: CSAPKREGANTGELFF
v_gene: TRBV24-1; d_gene: TRBD1; j_gene: TRBJ2-3; abundance: .; CDR3nt: TGTGCCACCAGCGACGACAGGGGGCAAGATACGCAGTATTTT; CDR3aa: CATSDDRGQDTQYF
v_gene: TRBV7-3; d_gene: TRBD2; j_gene: TRBJ2-1; abundance: .; CDR3nt: TGTGCCAGCAGACCCACTAGCGGGGGTTACAATGAGCAGTTCTTC; CDR3aa: CASRPTSGGYNEQFF
v_gene: TRBV18; d_gene: .; j_gene: TRBJ1-1; abundance: .; CDR3nt: TGTGCCAGCTCACCTGAGCGGCACCAAGAAGCTTTCTTT; CDR3aa: CASSPERHQEAFF
v_gene: TRBV2; d_gene: .; j_gene: TRBJ2-4; abundance: .; CDR3nt: TGTGCCAGCAGGGGGGACTTAAAAAACATTCAGTACTTC; CDR3aa: CASRGDLKNIQYF
v_gene: TRBV20-1; d_gene: .; j_gene: TRBJ2-7; abundance: .; CDR3nt: TGCAGTGCTAGACGGAGCAGCTCCTACGAGCAGTACTTC; CDR3aa: CSARRSSSYEQYF
v_gene: TRBV7-9; d_gene: .; j_gene: TRBJ1-2; abundance: .; CDR3nt: TGTGCCAGCAGCTTAGCGGGGCAGAAGGATGGCTACACCTTC; CDR3aa: CASSLAGQKDGYTF
v_gene: TRBV7-6; d_gene: TRBD2; j_gene: TRBJ2-7; abundance: .; CDR3nt: TGTGCCAGCAGCCGTCTGGTAGCGGGAGCTTCTTACGAGCAGTACTTC; CDR3aa: CASSRLVAGASYEQYF
v_gene: TRBV6-1; d_gene: .; j_gene: TRBJ2-1; abundance: .; CDR3nt: TGTGCCAGCAGTAAAACCTTAGAATCTGAGCAGTTCTTC; CDR3aa: CASSKTLESEQFF
v_gene: TRBV6-2/TRBV6-3; d_gene: .; j_gene: TRBJ1-1; abundance: .; CDR3nt: TGTGCCAGTATGGACAGATATGAAGCTTTCTTT; CDR3aa: CASMDRYEAFF
v_gene: TRBV2; d_gene: TRBD2; j_gene: TRBJ2-1; abundance: once; CDR3nt: TGTGCCAGTCATCCGGGACTAGTGGGCAATGAGCAGTTCTTC; CDR3aa: CASHPGLVGNEQFF
v_gene: TRBV4-3; d_gene: TRBD2; j_gene: TRBJ2-1; abundance: .; CDR3nt: TGCGCCAGCAGCCAAGATTGGGCGGGAGCGGGAGAGGCTGATGAGCAGTTCTTC; CDR3aa: CASSQDWAGAGEADEQFF
v_gene: TRBV4-1; d_gene: TRBD1; j_gene: TRBJ1-1; abundance: .; CDR3nt: TGCGCCAGCAGCCACACCTTGAAGGACAGGGTGATTAACACTGAAGCTTTCTTT; CDR3aa: CASSHTLKDRVINTEAFF
v_gene: TRBV7-8; d_gene: .; j_gene: TRBJ2-2; abundance: .; CDR3nt: TGTGCCAGCAGCGCTCTTTGGACACCTTACTCCGGGGAGCTGTTTTTT; CDR3aa: CASSALWTPYSGELFF
v_gene: TRBV19; d_gene: .; j_gene: TRBJ2-4; abundance: .; CDR3nt: TGTGCCAGTAGTTCCACCGGGAGTACAAACATTCAGTACTTC; CDR3aa: CASSSTGSTNIQYF
v_gene: TRBV6-5; d_gene: .; j_gene: TRBJ2-2; abundance: .; CDR3nt: TGTGCCAACACCCGAAAAGGACAGAACACCGGGGAGCTGTTTTTT; CDR3aa: CANTRKGQNTGELFF
v_gene: TRBV7-8; d_gene: .; j_gene: TRBJ1-2; abundance: .; CDR3nt: TGTGCCAGCAGCTTAGGTGGCGCAACGAGTGGCTACACCTTC; CDR3aa: CASSLGGATSGYTF
v_gene: TRBV20-1; d_gene: TRBD2; j_gene: TRBJ2-1; abundance: few; CDR3nt: TGCAGTGCTCACGGACTAGCGGGATACAATGAGCAGTTCTTC; CDR3aa: CSAHGLAGYNEQFF
v_gene: TRBV20-1; d_gene: .; j_gene: TRBJ2-7; abundance: few; CDR3nt: TGCAGTGCTAGGGCTAGGCTCTACGAGCAGTACTTC; CDR3aa: CSARARLYEQYF
v_gene: TRBV28; d_gene: TRBD1; j_gene: TRBJ1-2; abundance: .; CDR3nt: TGTGCCAGCAGTTTAAGTTTGGCAGGGGGCTATGGCTACACCTTC; CDR3aa: CASSLSLAGGYGYTF
v_gene: TRBV2; d_gene: TRBD1; j_gene: TRBJ1-2; abundance: few; CDR3nt: TGTGCCAGCAGACAAACAGGGGGCGATGGCTACACCTTC; CDR3aa: CASRQTGGDGYTF
v_gene: TRBV20-1; d_gene: .; j_gene: TRBJ2-7; abundance: .; CDR3nt: TGCAGTGCTAGAGCCGGGGCAGGGGACGAGCAGTACTTC; CDR3aa: CSARAGAGDEQYF
v_gene: TRBV27; d_gene: TRBD1; j_gene: TRBJ1-6; abundance: .; CDR3nt: TGTGCCAGCAGGACAGGGGATAATTCACCCCTCCACTTT; CDR3aa: CASRTGDNSPLHF
v_gene: TRBV18; d_gene: TRBD1; j_gene: TRBJ1-1; abundance: medium-sized; CDR3nt: TGTGCCAGCTCACCTACAGGGGTCAAGACTGAAGCTTTCTTT; CDR3aa: CASSPTGVKTEAFF
v_gene: TRBV2; d_gene: .; j_gene: TRBJ1-1; abundance: few; CDR3nt: TGTGCCAGCAGTCGGTACACTGAAGCTTTCTTT; CDR3aa: CASSRYTEAFF
v_gene: TRBV6-2/TRBV6-3; d_gene: .; j_gene: TRBJ2-7; abundance: .; CDR3nt: .; CDR3aa: CASSSSGTSYEQYF
v_gene: TRBV20-1; d_gene: TRBD2; j_gene: TRBJ2-5; abundance: .; CDR3nt: TGCAGTGCTAAGAAGATTATGACTAGCGGGAGAAGGAGAGAGACCCAGTACTTC; CDR3aa: CSAKKIMTSGRRRETQYF
v_gene: TRBV4-1; d_gene: .; j_gene: TRBJ2-4; abundance: few; CDR3nt: TGCGCCAGCAGCCAGGGCCGTTTGGGAGCCAAAAACATTCAGTACTTC; CDR3aa: CASSQGRLGAKNIQYF
v_gene: TRBV12-3/TRBV12-4; d_gene: TRBD2; j_gene: TRBJ2-4; abundance: .; CDR3nt: TGTGCCAGCAGTTTACCACGATCGGGGGGGAGCAACATTCAGTACTTC; CDR3aa: CASSLPRSGGSNIQYF
v_gene: TRBV7-3; d_gene: .; j_gene: TRBJ2-5; abundance: many; CDR3nt: TGTGCCAGCAGCTTAAGCAGGGAAGAGACCCAGTACTTC; CDR3aa: CASSLSREETQYF
v_gene: TRBV25-1; d_gene: TRBD1; j_gene: TRBJ1-2; abundance: few; CDR3nt: TGTGCCAGCAGTGATCCGGGACAGCCGAATAACTATGGCTACACCTTC; CDR3aa: CASSDPGQPNNYGYTF
v_gene: TRBV20-1; d_gene: .; j_gene: TRBJ2-5; abundance: few; CDR3nt: TGCAGTGCTAGAGATTCAGAAAGCGGATTCCAAGAGACCCAGTACTTC; CDR3aa: CSARDSESGFQETQYF
v_gene: TRBV6-1; d_gene: TRBD2; j_gene: TRBJ2-3; abundance: .; CDR3nt: TGTGCCAGCAGTGTTCTCTCTAGCGGAAACACAGATACGCAGTATTTT; CDR3aa: CASSVLSSGNTDTQYF
v_gene: TRBV12-3/TRBV12-4; d_gene: TRBD2; j_gene: TRBJ2-3; abundance: .; CDR3nt: TGTGCCAGCATTAAGGGACTAGCGGGACTCGATACGCAGTATTTT; CDR3aa: CASIKGLAGLDTQYF
v_gene: TRBV5-1; d_gene: .; j_gene: TRBJ1-3; abundance: .; CDR3nt: TGCGCCAGCAGCGCCGGACAGCCCTCTGGAAACACCATATATTTT; CDR3aa: CASSAGQPSGNTIYF
v_gene: TRBV7-6; d_gene: .; j_gene: TRBJ2-7; abundance: few; CDR3nt: TGTGCCAGCAGCTTAGACCGCGAGCAGTACTTC; CDR3aa: CASSLDREQYF
v_gene: TRBV5-1; d_gene: .; j_gene: TRBJ1-2; abundance: few; CDR3nt: TGCGCCAGCAGCATCGGGACTGTACTTAACTATGGCTACACCTTC; CDR3aa: CASSIGTVLNYGYTF
v_gene: TRBV6-1; d_gene: .; j_gene: TRBJ2-7; abundance: .; CDR3nt: TGTGCCAGCAGTGAGGGATTCAACGAGCAGTACTTC; CDR3aa: CASSEGFNEQYF
v_gene: TRBV4-1; d_gene: TRBD2; j_gene: TRBJ2-4; abundance: .; CDR3nt: TGCGCCAGCAGCCCACGGACTAGCAAAGGGGAGGCCATTCAGTACTTC; CDR3aa: CASSPRTSKGEAIQYF
v_gene: TRBV9; d_gene: .; j_gene: TRBJ1-4; abundance: .; CDR3nt: TGTGCCAGCAGTCCCCAGGCTAATGAAAAACTGTTTTTT; CDR3aa: CASSPQANEKLFF
v_gene: TRBV20-1; d_gene: .; j_gene: TRBJ1-2; abundance: few; CDR3nt: TGCAGTGCTAGAGATTCTTGGGCTCGTGGCTACACCTTC; CDR3aa: CSARDSWARGYTF
v_gene: TRBV5-1; d_gene: .; j_gene: TRBJ2-3; abundance: few; CDR3nt: TGCGCCAGCAGCTTGACTTGGACAGGCGGGGTTACGCAGTATTTT; CDR3aa: CASSLTWTGGVTQYF